This record looks at one TCR beta chain sequence and its context. The target antigen is unknown. This sample is drawn from a study of regulatory T cells in long-lasting Graves disease. Study outcomes and limitations: Having few samples may have compromised the accuracy.

Time point denoted: newly diagnosed GD, antithyroid drugs for less than 3 months. The TCR library was made from RNA extracted from PBMCs. Graves' disease was diagnosed by American Thyroid Association guidelines. Germline-derived CDR1 and CDR2 are LGHDT and YNNKEL (reference sequence). Trimming took 1 base from V and 3 from J, leaving 16 bases between them. The CDR3 spans 16 residues. Construction of the TCR beta libraries employed iRepertoire HTBI primers in conjunction with Arm-PCR of CDR3 regions. Using its own MiXCR run on the multiplex PCR reads, TCRdb lists one record per CDR3 protein. The data show roughly 500,000 distinct CDR3 sequences, approximately 13% seen once. The same data also went into a second study, on T cells in Graves' hyperthyroidism and ophthalmopathy. As reported in that work: From stable hyperthyroidism, ophthalmopathy was set apart by a 13 V-J model.

The sequencing here drew on peripheral blood mononuclear cells (PBMCs), taken at new diagnosis, from a patient treated with antithyroid drugs. J is TRBJ2-7 and V is TRBV3-1; a weak D match, TRBD2 (6 bases). This clonotype originated in a man aged 30 to 45 with Graves disease. The CDR3 is CASSQGFGTSLYEQYF. The CDR3 bases are TGTGCCAGCAGCCAAGGATTCGGGACTTCCCTCTACGAGCAGTACTTC.